Presented here are 7 T cell receptor beta chains from one specimen sequenced in a study of OX40 agonist ivuxolimab in advanced cancers. The table came from immunoSEQ multiplex PCR; TCRdb's copy has only in-frame clones and leaves some out. The sample contains approximately 27,000 clones, around three quarters of which appear only once. The input for sequencing was CD4+ or CD8+ T cells sorted from blood, taken in a trial of the OX40 agonist ivuxolimab. Source of these receptors: an adult with an advanced solid tumor such as melanoma, head and neck, liver or kidney cancer.

This chain joins TRBV5-4 and TRBJ1-5; 7 nucleotides align to TRBD1. V trimming: 3 bases; J trimming: 3 bases; junction bases outside the gene matches: 6. The CDR3 contains 15 residues. CDR1 and CDR2 (germline): SGHNT, YYREEE (reference sequence). As DNA, the CDR3 is TGTGCCAGCAGCTACGGACAGGAACCCAATCAGCCCCAGCATTTT. Translating gives CASSYGQEPNQPQHF.

The J gene is TRBJ2-3, the V gene TRBV30; 9 positions match TRBD2. Germline CDR1 and CDR2: GTSNPN and SVGIG (reference sequence). After removal of 3 bases from V and 0 bases from J, the junction contained 7 bases not matched to a gene. This CDR3 comprises 16 residues. The CDR3 sequence is CAWSDGTSLSTDTQYF. The CDR3 nucleotides are TGTGCCTGGAGCGACGGGACTAGCCTTAGCACAGATACGCAGTATTTT.

In DNA, the CDR3 is TGTGCCAGTAGTATTCGAGCGGGGGGAATCACAGATACGCAGTATTTT. Translation gives CASSIRAGGITDTQYF. The chain is built from TRBV19 and TRBJ2-3; TRBD2 agrees at 9 bases. This CDR3 has 16 residues. Germline V gene data show CDR1 as LNHDA and CDR2 as SQIVND (reference sequence). The junction had 6 bases not matched to a gene; V was cut back by 3 bases and J by 2 bases.

In its sample, this clone was seen once. V usage is TRBV25-1 and J usage is TRBJ1-3, with D perhaps matching TRBD1 (5 bases). V lost 8 bases to trimming and J lost 4 bases, with 12 bases between them. This CDR3 is built from 13 residues. Germline values: CDR1 MGHDK, CDR2 SYGVNS. DNA of the CDR3: TGTGCCAGCGGAAGGGACTGGGGAAACACCATATATTTT. Its translation is CASGRDWGNTIYF. Full variable domain (remainder filled in from reference TRBV25-1 and TRBJ1-3): EADIYQTPRYLVIGTGKKITLECSQTMGHDKMYWYQQDPGMELHLIHYSYGVNSTEKGDLSSESTVSRIRTEHFPLTLESARPSHTSQYLCASGRDWGNTIYFGEGSWLTVV.

The rearrangement uses TRBV6-4 and TRBJ2-3; D ambiguous. The CDR3 sequence is 13 residues long. The germline gives CDR1 MRHNA, CDR2 SNTAGT. V was shortened by 2 bases and J by 6 bases, with 9 bases between the two germline ends. The DNA for the CDR3 is TGTGCCAGCAGTGACGCACTACGGGATACGCAGTATTTT. This translates into CASSDALRDTQYF.

This clone was observed once. The genes are TRBV11-3 and TRBJ1-1, with D unresolved. CDR3 length: 13 amino acids. Germline CDR1 and CDR2: SGHNT and YENEEA. Trimming left V 2 bases short and J 1 base short, with 5 bases between. The CDR3 DNA reads TGTGCCAGCAGCTTACAGACGAACACTGAAGCTTTCTTT. This codes for CASSLQTNTEAFF.

The chain joins TRBV5-1 to TRBJ2-5; 9 bases line up with TRBD1. Germline trimming cut 3 bases from V and 3 bases from J; bases unmatched to any gene: 6. Germline V CDR1 and CDR2: SGHRS, YFSETQ. The CDR3 extends over 15 amino acids. For the CDR3, the DNA is TGCGCCAGCAGCTGGACAGGGGCTGGGGAAGAGACCCAGTACTTC. Translation: CASSWTGAGEETQYF.